This TCR beta chain originates from a study of T cells in Graves' hyperthyroidism and ophthalmopathy. TCR beta CDR3 sequences were amplified from RNA transcripts. Using the HTBI primer set, a first-round RT-PCR was run on the TCR CDR3. A single record per CDR3 protein comes from TCRdb applying MiXCR to the multiplex PCR reads. Seen here are about 580,000 distinct CDR3 sequences, approximately 13% observed once, and the top ten hold 5.5% to 7.5%. This clonotype was seen many times. Per the germline V gene, CDR1 is MNHEY and CDR2 is SMNVEV (reference sequence). With 3 bases clipped from V and 7 bases from J, the junction kept 6 bases outside the gene matches. The CDR3 loop spans 15 amino acids.

The chain uses TRBV27 and TRBJ1-6, with 7 bases identical to TRBD1. Sequences were obtained from blood. The TCR sequence derives from a woman aged 25 to 39 with Graves' hyperthyroidism that later progressed to Graves' ophthalmopathy. For the CDR3, the DNA is TGTGCCAGCAGTTTTGAGGGGGCCTTCAATTCACCCCTCCACTTT. Protein sequence: CASSFEGAFNSPLHF.